This entry lists 10 T cell receptor beta chains sequenced from one sample in a study of OX40 agonist ivuxolimab in advanced cancers. Sequencing was performed with immunoSEQ multiplex PCR; in TCRdb, only in-frame clones are kept and a portion is missing. This table holds some 86,000 clones, less than 95% found once. Source: CD4+ or CD8+ T cells sorted from blood, taken in a trial of the OX40 agonist ivuxolimab. These receptors came from an adult with an advanced solid tumor such as melanoma, head and neck, liver or kidney cancer.

The chain combines TRBV4-1 with TRBJ2-7; D not resolved. Trimming cost V 0 bases and J 1 base, with 7 bases left between them. The germline V gene has CDR1 MGHRA and CDR2 YSYEKL. This CDR3 is 14 amino acids long. The CDR3 reads CASSQEAGSYEQYF. The CDR3 DNA reads TGCGCCAGCAGCCAAGAGGCCGGTTCCTACGAGCAGTACTTC.

The chain carries TRBV4-1 and TRBJ1-2, with D possibly being TRBD1 (5 bases). Trimming removed 6 bases from V and 3 bases from J, with 17 bases in between. This CDR3 spans 15 amino acids. Germline CDR1 reads MGHRA; CDR2 reads YSYEKL. The CDR3 is CASSFDFGADYGYTF. In DNA form, the CDR3 reads TGCGCCAGCAGTTTCGACTTCGGGGCAGACTATGGCTACACCTTC.

The chain has TRBV4-1 and TRBJ2-5; 10 nucleotides agree with TRBD1. The J call may be mistaken, given a closer DNA end match to TRBJ2-7. The germline V gene encodes CDR1 MGHRA and CDR2 YSYEKL. The CDR3 is 14 amino acids. CDR3 residues: CASSLRTGGDEQYF. CDR3 nucleotides: TGCGCCAGCAGCCTTAGGACAGGGGGGGACGAGCAGTACTTC.

The V and J genes are TRBV18 and TRBJ2-1; 11 bases are shared with TRBD2. Germline lookup yields CDR1 KGHSH and CDR2 LQKENI. V shed 5 bases and J 5 bases; nucleotides not matched to a gene: 5. The CDR3 is 15 amino acids. The CDR3: CASSFSGGADNEQFF. The CDR3 region has the DNA TGTGCCAGCTCATTTAGCGGGGGGGCCGACAATGAGCAGTTCTTC.

J is TRBJ1-2 and V is TRBV5-6; D might be TRBD1 (6 bases). There are 15 residues in the CDR3. Germline V lookup: CDR1 SGHDT, CDR2 YYEEEE. The germline V and J ends were trimmed by 4 bases and 0 bases, with 13 bases remaining between them. CDR3 residues: CASSQGGPTNYGYTF. As DNA, the CDR3 is TGTGCCAGCAGCCAAGGGGGACCCACTAACTATGGCTACACCTTC.

This clone appeared a few times. V and J are TRBV6-1 and TRBJ2-6; no firm D call. The V end lost 8 bases, the J end lost 0 bases, and 11 bases lay between the germline ends. The CDR3 is 15 residues long. Germline V gene lookup returns CDR1 MNHNS and CDR2 SASEGT. Here the CDR3 DNA reads TGTGCCAGCTCGGACGGAAGCTCTGGGGCCAACGTCCTGACTTTC. Its translation is CASSDGSSGANVLTF.

The chain carries TRBV5-1 and TRBJ1-1; no clear D gene. The CDR3 runs to 13 residues. Deletions cut 0 bases from V and 1 base from J, with 4 bases between. Germline V CDR1 and CDR2: SGHRS, YFSETQ. The CDR3 DNA follows: TGCGCCAGCAGCTTGGCTGGGAACACTGAAGCTTTCTTT. This encodes CASSLAGNTEAFF.

The chain couples TRBV19 to TRBJ1-3; no reliable D call. The V and J ends lost 5 bases and 3 bases respectively, with 8 bases between them. The CDR3 has 13 amino acids. Germline V gives CDR1 LNHDA, CDR2 SQIVND (reference sequence). CDR3 DNA sequence: TGTGCCAGTAGTTCAGGAGGTGGAAACACCATATATTTT. This sequence encodes CASSSGGGNTIYF.

The rearrangement joins TRBV19 to TRBJ1-2; perhaps TRBD1 as D (6 bases). Trimming left V 3 bases short and J 2 bases short, with 13 bases between. The CDR3 runs 15 residues. Germline V gives CDR1 LNHDA, CDR2 SQIVND (reference sequence). The CDR3 DNA reads TGTGCCAGTAGTATCCAGCAGGGGATAAACTATGGCTACACCTTC. Translation: CASSIQQGINYGYTF.

The V gene is TRBV7-8, the J gene TRBJ2-7, with TRBD1 matching 7 bases. This CDR3 comprises 17 residues. The trim removed 5 bases at V and 4 bases at J, leaving 17 bases unmatched. CDR1 is SGHVS, CDR2 FQNEAQ, per germline. CDR3 coding DNA: TGTGCCAGCAGCCTCAGCTTAGTCCCAGGGGGTTCGTACGAGCAGTACTTC. It yields the protein CASSLSLVPGGSYEQYF.